The rows below give T cell receptor beta chains drawn from one sample of a study of CD8 T cells in ankylosing spondylitis. MiXCR, run by TCRdb on the 5' RACE reads, gives a single entry per CDR3 protein. Of about 500,000 distinct CDR3 sequences listed, about 5.2% were seen once; the top ten hold 3.5%. Sequenced: blood, either unsorted or a sorted T cell fraction (not recorded which). The receptors were sampled from a male donor with ankylosing spondylitis. Both conserved end residues are part of each CDR3. A D gene is named only where the DNA matches it firmly. The size of a clone is reported for some rows only, either as once, few or many, or as a class for expanded clones.

many	TRBV29-1	TRBJ1-1	-	CSVVPKGDWRSEAFF	TGCAGCGTTGTACCTAAGGGGGATTGGAGATCTGAAGCTTTCTTT
many	TRBV27	TRBJ2-1	-	CASNRDGAYNEQFF	TGTGCCAGCAACCGGGACGGAGCCTACAATGAGCAGTTCTTC
-	TRBV3-1	TRBJ2-7	-	CASTGGRFPYEQYF	TGTGCCAGCACCGGGGGGCGGTTTCCATACGAGCAGTACTTC
many	TRBV6-5	TRBJ1-2	-	CASSYTGGYTF	TGTGCCAGCAGTTACACCGGTGGCTACACCTTC
many	TRBV7-2	TRBJ1-2	-	CASSLAPMNIYGYTF	TGTGCCAGCAGCTTAGCCCCGATGAATATCTATGGCTACACCTTC
many	TRBV7-6	TRBJ1-5	-	CASSRLTGEPQHF	TGTGCCAGCAGCCGACTGACAGGCGAGCCCCAGCATTTT
many	TRBV5-5	TRBJ1-1	-	CASSSGWWAFF	TGTGCCAGCAGCTCAGGGTGGTGGGCTTTCTTT
many	TRBV11-2	TRBJ1-3	-	CASSLGGGNTIYF	TGTGCCAGCAGCTTAGGCGGGGGAAACACCATATATTTT
few	TRBV4-2	TRBJ1-4	-	CASSPSLWGEGKLFF	TGTGCCAGCAGCCCATCCCTTTGGGGAGAGGGAAAACTGTTTTTT
many	TRBV7-9	TRBJ1-1	-	CASRPAQGTEAFF	TGTGCCAGCAGACCTGCCCAGGGAACTGAAGCTTTCTTT
many	TRBV11-3	TRBJ2-1	-	CASSLVGGLRANEQFF	TGTGCCAGCAGCTTAGTTGGTGGCCTAAGGGCCAATGAGCAGTTCTTC
few	TRBV7-2	TRBJ2-1	TRBD2	CASSVGGIDNEQFF	TGTGCCAGCAGCGTGGGGGGGATCGACAATGAGCAGTTCTTC
few	TRBV5-1	TRBJ2-2	TRBD1	CASRKQGFANTGELFF	TGCGCCAGCAGGAAACAGGGGTTCGCGAACACCGGGGAGCTGTTTTTT
few	TRBV5-1	TRBJ1-1	-	CASSQVGSGAFF	TGCGCCAGCAGCCAGGTTGGGAGTGGAGCTTTCTTT